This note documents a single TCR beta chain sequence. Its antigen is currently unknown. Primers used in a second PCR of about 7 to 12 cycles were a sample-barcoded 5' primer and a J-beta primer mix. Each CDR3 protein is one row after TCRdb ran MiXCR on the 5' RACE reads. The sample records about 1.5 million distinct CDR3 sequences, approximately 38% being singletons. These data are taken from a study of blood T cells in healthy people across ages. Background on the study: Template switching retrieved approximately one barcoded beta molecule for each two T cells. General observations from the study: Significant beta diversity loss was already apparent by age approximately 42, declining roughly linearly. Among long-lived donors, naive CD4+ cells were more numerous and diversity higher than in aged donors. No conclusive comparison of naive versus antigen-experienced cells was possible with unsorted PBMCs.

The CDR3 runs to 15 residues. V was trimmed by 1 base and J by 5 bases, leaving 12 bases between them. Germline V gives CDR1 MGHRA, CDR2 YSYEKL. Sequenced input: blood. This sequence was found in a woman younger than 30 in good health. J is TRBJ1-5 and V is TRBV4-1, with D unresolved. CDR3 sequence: CASSQGRADDQPQHF. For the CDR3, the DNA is TGCGCCAGCAGCCAAGGACGGGCCGACGATCAGCCCCAGCATTTT.